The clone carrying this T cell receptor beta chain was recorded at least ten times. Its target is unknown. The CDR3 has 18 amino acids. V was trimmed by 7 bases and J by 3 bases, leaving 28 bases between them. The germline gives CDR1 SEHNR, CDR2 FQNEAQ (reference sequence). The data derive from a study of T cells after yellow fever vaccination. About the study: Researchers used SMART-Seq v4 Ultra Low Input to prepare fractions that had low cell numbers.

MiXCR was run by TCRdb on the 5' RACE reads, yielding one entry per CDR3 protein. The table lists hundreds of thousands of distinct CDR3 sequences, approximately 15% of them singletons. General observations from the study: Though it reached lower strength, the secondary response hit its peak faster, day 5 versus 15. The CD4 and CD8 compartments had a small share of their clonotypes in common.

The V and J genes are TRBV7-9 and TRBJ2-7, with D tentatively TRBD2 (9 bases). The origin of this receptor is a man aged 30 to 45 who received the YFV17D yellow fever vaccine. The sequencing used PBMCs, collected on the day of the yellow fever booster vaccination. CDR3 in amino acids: CASTPTGQGQRGVYEQYF. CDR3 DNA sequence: TGTGCCAGCACCCCGACCGGACAGGGACAGCGGGGGGTCTACGAGCAGTACTTC.